This is a list of T cell receptor beta chains from one sample in a study of control samples from healthy donors and cancer patients. Produced via immunoSEQ multiplex PCR; TCRdb's table is partial and in-frame only. The sample includes around 200,000 clones, approximately 92% of them seen just once. Sequenced sample: blood. Receptor source: a man in his late teens or twenties in good health. Both conserved end residues are part of each CDR3. A D gene is named only where the DNA matches it firmly. Size values are once, few and many counts, or a class for expanded clones, and some rows have none.

>.|TRBJ2-1|.|TRBV6-6
CANSPDSYNEQFF
TGTGCCAACAGTCCCGACAGCTACAATGAGCAGTTCTTC
>.|TRBJ1-5|.|TRBV6-5
CASSYSGSPGQPQHF
TGTGCCAGCAGTTACTCAGGGAGCCCCGGTCAGCCCCAGCATTTT
>.|TRBJ2-3|.|TRBV29-1
CSGIGQSTDTQYF
TGCAGCGGGATCGGACAGAGCACAGATACGCAGTATTTT
>.|TRBJ1-1|.|TRBV20-1
CSASPGAYTEAFF
TGCAGTGCTAGTCCGGGGGCGTACACTGAAGCTTTCTTT
>.|TRBJ2-7|TRBD1|TRBV2
CASSLGDRGQYEQYF
TGTGCCAGCAGCCTGGGGGACAGGGGGCAGTACGAGCAGTACTTC
>.|TRBJ2-7|TRBD2|TRBV28
CASGLQAGGYEQYF
TGTGCCAGCGGACTTCAGGCGGGGGGCTACGAGCAGTACTTC
>few|TRBJ1-5|.|TRBV6-5
CASRKGDQPQHF
TGTGCCAGCAGAAAGGGGGATCAGCCCCAGCATTTT
>.|TRBJ2-3|.|TRBV18
CASSPPGTSFTDTQYF
TGTGCCAGCTCACCTCCCGGGACATCGTTCACAGATACGCAGTATTTT
>.|TRBJ1-1|.|TRBV5-1
CASSLVQGRGYTEAFF
TGCGCCAGCAGCTTGGTCCAGGGGCGCGGGTACACTGAAGCTTTCTTT
>.|TRBJ2-7|TRBD1|TRBV5-1
CASSYPGTGFYEQYF
TGCGCCAGCAGCTACCCCGGGACAGGGTTCTACGAGCAGTACTTC
>.|TRBJ1-2|.|TRBV12-3/TRBV12-4
CASSLKSRDGYTF
TGTGCCAGCAGTTTAAAGTCTCGAGATGGCTACACCTTC
>.|TRBJ1-3|.|TRBV3-1/TRBV3-2
CASSHLPGDPGNTIYF
TGTGCCAGCAGCCATTTGCCAGGGGACCCTGGAAACACCATATATTTT
>.|TRBJ2-7|.|TRBV2
CASSDPAYEQYF
TGTGCCAGCAGTGATCCCGCCTACGAGCAGTACTTC
>.|TRBJ1-6|TRBD1|TRBV5-4
CASSLARTGNSPLHF
TGTGCCAGCAGCTTGGCCCGGACAGGGAATTCACCCCTCCACTTT